The 8 T cell receptor beta chains below all came from one sample that was sequenced in a study of cytomegalovirus exposure and HLA in healthy donors. In the PCR, 60 Vbeta and 13 Jbeta primers were used. Sequencing was performed with immunoSEQ multiplex PCR; in TCRdb, only in-frame clones are kept and a portion is missing. The table lists approximately 200,000 clones, about four fifths of them singletons, with roughly 1.4% in the top ten. Sequenced: PBMCs. These receptors originate from a girl aged 10-17 years in good health and CMV-seropositive.

CDR3 loop: CAIARQGRETQYF. DNA of the CDR3: TGTGCCATCGCGAGACAGGGGAGGGAGACCCAGTACTTC. The chain is built from TRBV6-1 and TRBJ2-5, with 8 bases aligning to TRBD1. This CDR3 is built from 13 residues. Unmatched junction bases numbered 9, after V lost 10 bases and J lost 5 bases. Germline-derived CDR1 and CDR2 are MNHNS and SASEGT.

The chain has TRBV29-1 and TRBJ1-1; TRBD1 is a possible D gene (6 bases). Germline V gene lookup returns CDR1 SQVTM and CDR2 ANQGSEA. The V gene lost 6 bases and the J gene lost 4 bases, with 18 bases spanning the gap. The CDR3 spans 14 residues. The CDR3 region is CSVSEAGESTEAFF. The CDR3 bases are TGCAGCGTCTCCGAGGCAGGGGAGAGCACTGAAGCTTTCTTT.

The rearrangement links TRBV10-3 to TRBJ2-7, with TRBD1 identical over 9 bases. CDR1 and CDR2 (germline): ENHRY, SYGVKD. The length of the CDR3 is 15 residues. V lost 5 bases, J lost 5 bases, and 10 bases stayed unmatched. The DNA for the CDR3 is TGTGCCATCAGTAAGGACAGGGGAACTAGGAACGAGCAGTACTTC. Translation: CAISKDRGTRNEQYF.

The chain recombines TRBV12-5 with TRBJ2-1, with 7 bases lining up with TRBD1. Germline CDR1 is LGHNT and CDR2 is FRNRAP. Trimming removed 0 bases from V and 6 bases from J; junction bases left unmatched: 26. The CDR3 has 22 amino acids. The CDR3 sequence: CASGLVGSTGTVKLVGVNEQFF. The CDR3 DNA reads as TGTGCTAGTGGTTTGGTCGGCTCGACCGGGACAGTAAAGTTGGTGGGGGTCAATGAGCAGTTCTTC.

This chain connects TRBV10-1 to TRBJ2-1; 11 bases agree with TRBD2. Germline assignment: CDR1 WNHNN and CDR2 SYGVQD (reference sequence). The CDR3 loop spans 16 amino acids. The ends lost 2 bases at V and 3 bases at J; junction bases unmatched: 3. The CDR3 loop reads CASSELAGGRYNEQFF. CDR3 bases: TGCGCCAGCAGTGAGCTAGCGGGGGGCCGCTACAATGAGCAGTTCTTC.

The chain joins TRBV7-9 to TRBJ1-2, with 9 positions matching TRBD1. Germline CDR1 is SEHNR and CDR2 is FQNEAQ (reference sequence). V was pared by 8 bases and J by 5 bases, with 12 bases of the junction left unmatched. The length of the CDR3 is 15 residues. The CDR3 loop is CASSDRGGLRYGYTF. CDR3 in DNA: TGTGCCAGCTCAGACAGGGGGGGTCTCAGGTATGGCTACACCTTC.

The V call is TRBV9, the J call TRBJ2-3; 8 nucleotides align to TRBD1. Germline CDR1 and CDR2: SGDLS and YYNGEE. This CDR3 contains 16 residues. J lost 0 bases, V lost 4 bases, and 7 bases had no gene match. CDR3 nucleotide sequence: TGTGCCAGCAGCCCGCGACAGGGGACTAGCACAGATACGCAGTATTTT. Translated, it gives CASSPRQGTSTDTQYF. The full variable domain, in which reference TRBV9 and TRBJ2-3 provide the parts outside the CDR3, is DSGVTQTPKHLITATGQRVTLRCSPRSGDLSVYWYQQSLDQGLQFLIQYYNGEERAKGNILERFSAQQFPDLHSELNLSSLELGDSALYFCASSPRQGTSTDTQYFGPGTRLTVL.

The chain joins TRBV12-5 to TRBJ2-1, with D maybe TRBD2 (5 bases). This CDR3 region has 14 residues. Trimming shortened V by 4 bases and J by 8 bases, and 15 bases separated the two germline ends. In germline, CDR1 is LGHNT, CDR2 FRNRAP. The CDR3 is CASGSSLAVDEQFF. The CDR3 nucleotides are TGTGCTAGTGGTTCCTCCCTAGCTGTAGATGAGCAGTTCTTC.